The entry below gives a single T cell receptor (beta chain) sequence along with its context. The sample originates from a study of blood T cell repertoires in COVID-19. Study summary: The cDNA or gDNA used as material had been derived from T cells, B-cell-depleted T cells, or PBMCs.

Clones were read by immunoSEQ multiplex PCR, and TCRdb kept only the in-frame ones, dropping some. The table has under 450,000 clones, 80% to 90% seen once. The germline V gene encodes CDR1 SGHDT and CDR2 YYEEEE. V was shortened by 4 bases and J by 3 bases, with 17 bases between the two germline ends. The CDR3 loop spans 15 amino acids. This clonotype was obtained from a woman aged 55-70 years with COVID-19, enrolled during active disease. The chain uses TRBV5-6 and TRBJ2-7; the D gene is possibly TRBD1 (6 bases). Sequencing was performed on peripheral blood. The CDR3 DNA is TGTGCCAGCAGCGATACTGTACAGGGTCGCTACGAGCAGTACTTC. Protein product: CASSDTVQGRYEQYF.